Listed below are T cell receptor beta chains from one sample, sequenced in a study of regulatory T cells in long-lasting Graves disease. TCRdb passed the multiplex PCR reads through MiXCR, listing each CDR3 protein once. The table shows 620,000 or so distinct CDR3 sequences, with around 17% occurring only once. These data also formed part of another study, on T cells in Graves' hyperthyroidism and ophthalmopathy.

Sequencing was performed on peripheral blood mononuclear cells (PBMCs), taken at new diagnosis, from a patient treated with antithyroid drugs. The receptors here all came from a woman aged 30 to 39 with Graves disease. CDR3s include the opening cysteine and the closing phenylalanine or tryptophan. A D gene is named only where the DNA matches it firmly. Expanded clones get a size class; other rows say once, few or many, or leave the size out.

D gene | clone size | J gene | V gene | CDR3 DNA | CDR3 protein
. | few | TRBJ2-4 | TRBV19 | TGTGCCAGTAGTATAGATCTCGTCAGGGGTAACATTCAGTACTTC | CASSIDLVRGNIQYF
. | many | TRBJ2-5 | TRBV28 | TGTGCCAGCAGATCGGGGCTTTTCCTGGGCCTCCGGGAAGAGACCCAGTACTTC | CASRSGLFLGLREETQYF
. | many | TRBJ2-1 | TRBV5-1 | TGCGCCAGCAGCTTCGTCGGCGGGACCTACAATGAGCAGTTCTTC | CASSFVGGTYNEQFF
. | many | TRBJ1-1 | TRBV28 | TGTGCCAGCAGTTTGGCGGCCCAAGAAGCTTTCTTT | CASSLAAQEAFF
. | . | TRBJ1-3 | TRBV28 | TGTGCCAGCCGTAAGGGCCACTCGACCACCCCCTCTGGAAACACCATATATTTT | CASRKGHSTTPSGNTIYF
TRBD1 | many | TRBJ2-3 | TRBV5-1 | TGCGCCAGCAGCTTGGCCGGACAGGGAAGGGATACGCAGTATTTT | CASSLAGQGRDTQYF
. | . | TRBJ2-5 | TRBV19 | TGTGCCAGTAGTATGGCCCTCAGGGGACCCGAGACCCAGTACTTC | CASSMALRGPETQYF
. | many | TRBJ2-7 | TRBV20-1 | TGCAGTGCTAGAGATCGGTTAAGCTCCTACGAGCAGTACTTC | CSARDRLSSYEQYF
. | many | TRBJ2-7 | TRBV6-1 | TGTGCCAGCAGGCGACGGGGGACGGGATACGAGCAGTACTTC | CASRRRGTGYEQYF
. | few | TRBJ2-1 | TRBV5-1 | TGTGCCAGCAGCGTAGGGCAGGCGACCTACAATGAGCAGTTCTTC | CASSVGQATYNEQFF
. | many | TRBJ2-7 | TRBV20-1 | TGCAGTGCTATCACTGACCGGGGCCGCTCCTACGAGCAGTACTTC | CSAITDRGRSYEQYF
. | . | TRBJ2-7 | TRBV30 | TGTGCCTGGAGAGGAAGACCCACCTACGAGCAGTACTTC | CAWRGRPTYEQYF
. | . | TRBJ2-5 | TRBV6-5 | TGTGCCAGCAGTTACTCGGGTGGCGGAGGGGAAGAGACCCAGTACTTC | CASSYSGGGGEETQYF
. | . | TRBJ2-3 | TRBV6-2/TRBV6-3 | TGTGCCAGCAGTTATGGGATAGCTCGGGGCACAGATACGCAGTATTTT | CASSYGIARGTDTQYF
TRBD2 | many | TRBJ2-7 | TRBV6-2/TRBV6-3 | TGTGCCAGCAGTCAAAACCCAAGGGGACTAGCGGTTTCCTACGAGCAGTACTTC | CASSQNPRGLAVSYEQYF
. | . | TRBJ2-7 | TRBV30 | TGTGCCTGGAGCCGGGTTCCCTACGAGCAGTACTTC | CAWSRVPYEQYF
TRBD2 | many | TRBJ2-3 | TRBV12-5 | TGTGCTAGTGGTTTAGGACTAGCGGGGAACACAGATACGCAGTATTTT | CASGLGLAGNTDTQYF
. | many | TRBJ1-1 | TRBV28 | TGTGCCAGCAGAGATACACTAAACACTGAAGCTTTCTTT | CASRDTLNTEAFF